This entry is about one TCR beta chain. This entry comes from a study of regulatory T cells in long-lasting Graves disease. The time point was: newly diagnosed GD, antithyroid drugs for less than 3 months. RNA extracted from PBMCs served as the sequencing template. CDR1 and CDR2 from the germline V gene are SGHRS and YFSETQ. The CDR3 runs 14 residues. V was clipped by 0 bases and J by 6 bases, with 12 bases between them. In building TCR beta libraries, iRepertoire HTBI primers were used together with Arm-PCR of CDR3 regions. TCRdb re-analysed the multiplex PCR reads in MiXCR, keeping a single row per CDR3 protein. The data show about 540,000 distinct CDR3 sequences, roughly 13% seen once. In addition, the sample was reused for a study of T cells in Graves' hyperthyroidism and ophthalmopathy. That work states: Carried out on the TCR CDR3, a first-round RT-PCR used the HTBI primer set. Ophthalmopathy could be told apart from stable hyperthyroidism with a 13 V-J model.

This TCR was sampled from a man under 40 with Graves disease. The sample here was peripheral blood mononuclear cells (PBMCs), taken at new diagnosis, from a patient treated with antithyroid drugs. The rearrangement uses TRBV5-1 and TRBJ1-1; the D is unclear. For the CDR3, the DNA is TGCGCCAGCAGCTTGGCGTCCAGTTTCTCTGAAGCTTTCTTT. It translates to CASSLASSFSEAFF.